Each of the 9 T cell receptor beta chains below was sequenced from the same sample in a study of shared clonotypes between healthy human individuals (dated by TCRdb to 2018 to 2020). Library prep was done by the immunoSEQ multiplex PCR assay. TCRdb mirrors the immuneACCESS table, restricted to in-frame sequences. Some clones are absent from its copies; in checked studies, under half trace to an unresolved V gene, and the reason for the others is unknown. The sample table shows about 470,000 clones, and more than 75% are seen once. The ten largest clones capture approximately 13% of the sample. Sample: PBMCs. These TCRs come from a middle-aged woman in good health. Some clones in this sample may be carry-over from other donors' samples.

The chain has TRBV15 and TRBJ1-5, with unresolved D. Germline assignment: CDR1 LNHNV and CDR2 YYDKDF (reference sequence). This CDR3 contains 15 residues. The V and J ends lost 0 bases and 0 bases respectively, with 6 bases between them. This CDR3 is CATSRDYGSNQPQHF. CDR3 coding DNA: TGTGCCACCAGCAGAGATTACGGTAGCAATCAGCCCCAGCATTTT.

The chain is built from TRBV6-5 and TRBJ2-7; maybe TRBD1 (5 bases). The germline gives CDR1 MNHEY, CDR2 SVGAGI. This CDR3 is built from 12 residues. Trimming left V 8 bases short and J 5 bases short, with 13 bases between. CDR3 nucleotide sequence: TGTGCCAGCTCTCGGACATCGCACGAGCAGTACTTC. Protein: CASSRTSHEQYF.

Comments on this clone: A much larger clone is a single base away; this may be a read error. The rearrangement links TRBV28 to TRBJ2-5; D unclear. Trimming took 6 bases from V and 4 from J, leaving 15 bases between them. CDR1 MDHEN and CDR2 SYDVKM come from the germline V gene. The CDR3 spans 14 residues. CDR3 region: CASSSNLGPETQYF. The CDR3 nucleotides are TGTGCCAGCAGCTCTAATTTAGGACCAGAGACCCAGTACTTC.

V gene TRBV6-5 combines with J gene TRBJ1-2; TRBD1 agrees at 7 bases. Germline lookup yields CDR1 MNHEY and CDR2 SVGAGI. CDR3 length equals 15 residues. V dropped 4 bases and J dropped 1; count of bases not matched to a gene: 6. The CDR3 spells CASSWAGTVNYGYTF. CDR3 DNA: TGTGCCAGCAGTTGGGCCGGGACAGTTAACTATGGCTACACCTTC.

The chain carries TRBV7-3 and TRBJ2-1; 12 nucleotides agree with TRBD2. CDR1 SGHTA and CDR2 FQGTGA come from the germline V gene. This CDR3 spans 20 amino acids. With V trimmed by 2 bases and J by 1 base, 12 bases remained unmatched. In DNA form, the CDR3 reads TGTGCCAGCAGCTTACAAAGGACTAGCGGGACACTGGGGTCCTACAATGAGCAGTTCTTC. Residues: CASSLQRTSGTLGSYNEQFF.

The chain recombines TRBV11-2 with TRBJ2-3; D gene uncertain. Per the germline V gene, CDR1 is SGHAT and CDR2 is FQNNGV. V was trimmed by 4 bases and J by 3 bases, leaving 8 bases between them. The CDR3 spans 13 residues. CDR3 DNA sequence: TGTGCCAGCAGCTCGACTCGGACAGATACGCAGTATTTT. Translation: CASSSTRTDTQYF.

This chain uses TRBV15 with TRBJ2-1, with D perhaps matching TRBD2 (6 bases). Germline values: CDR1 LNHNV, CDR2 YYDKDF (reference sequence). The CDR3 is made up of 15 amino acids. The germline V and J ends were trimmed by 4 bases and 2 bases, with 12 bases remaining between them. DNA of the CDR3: TGTGCCACCAGCACCGGGGGAGGCCCCTACAATGAGCAGTTCTTC. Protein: CATSTGGGPYNEQFF.

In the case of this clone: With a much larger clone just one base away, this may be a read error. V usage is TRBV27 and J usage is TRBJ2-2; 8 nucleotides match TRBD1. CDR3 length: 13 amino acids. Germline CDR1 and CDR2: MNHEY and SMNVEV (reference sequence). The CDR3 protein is CASSPAGGGELSF. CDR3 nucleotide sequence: TGTGCCAGCAGTCCCGCAGGGGGCGGGGAGCTGTCTTTT.

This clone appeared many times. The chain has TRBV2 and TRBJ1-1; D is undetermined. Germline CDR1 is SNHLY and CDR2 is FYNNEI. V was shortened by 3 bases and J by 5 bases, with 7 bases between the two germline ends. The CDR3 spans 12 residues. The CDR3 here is CASSDFLTEAFF. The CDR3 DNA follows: TGTGCCAGCAGTGATTTTCTAACTGAAGCTTTCTTT.